This T cell receptor beta chain appears in the sequencing data of a study of blood T cell repertoires in COVID-19 (dated by TCRdb to 2018 to 2020). As for the study more broadly: Samples from collaborators originated in the United States, Italy and Spain and spanned both the acute and convalescent phases of COVID-19. The material from the prospective study consisted of cDNA or gDNA derived from T cells, B-cell-depleted T cells, or PBMCs. The samples were drawn from two sources: the first 160 participants of the ongoing ImmuneRACE study, and 950 to 1,500 subjects contributed by 6 global collaborators. The repertoires were released in a freely available public database meant as a resource for research on the immune response to SARS-CoV-2. Where available, HLA class I and class II types were obtained from metadata supplied by the sample provider rather than from assay-based typing. The dataset comprised deeply sampled blood TCRbeta repertoires from subjects exposed to, actively infected with, or recovered from COVID-19. A de-identified subject ID, COVID-19 status, age in years and sex were almost always included in the sample metadata.

Participants in the prospective study were enrolled through a virtual design, were aged roughly 18 to 90 years, and lived in 24 United States geographic areas. To assign participants to cohorts, the prospective study relied on clinical history that participants themselves reported in a screening survey and a study questionnaire. For ImmuneRACE Cohort 3, a participant was defined as recovered based on two consecutive negative NP/OP PCR tests, clearance by a healthcare professional, or resolution of symptoms. In the prospective study, mobile phlebotomists collected whole blood, serum and a nasopharyngeal or oropharyngeal swab from each participant. Participants in the prospective study had the option to provide additional blood draws and questionnaires over a roughly two-month period. Prospective study blood samples were shipped either frozen or at room temperature before DNA extraction. Worth noting for this clone: No cognate antigen has been identified for it. Base qualities are not recorded, but no much larger clone differs from it by a single base.

TCRbeta CDR3 regions were amplified from genomic DNA by means of the immunoSEQ Assay, a bias-controlled multiplex PCR. Per the source publication's procedure: The number of nucleated cells in each sample was estimated by amplification of reference gene primers within the assay. Sequence reads were collapsed and filtered to measure the absolute abundance of every unique TCRbeta CDR3 rearrangement. For each sample, productive Simpson clonality was calculated as the square root of Simpson's diversity index over productive rearrangements. TCRdb's version of the immuneACCESS table is confined to in-frame rearrangements and falls short of the full clone set. An unresolved V gene accounts for under half of the shortfall where checked; the remainder is of unknown origin. V, J and clone size are those of that table, while D and trimming were read from the DNA. The sample yields 260,000 or so clones; around 84% were counted once. The ten largest clones represent about 14% of the sample.

Trimmed from V: 0 bases; trimmed from J: 3 bases; junction bases lacking a gene match: 1. As encoded in the germline V gene, CDR1 is MNHEY while CDR2 is SVGAGI. The CDR3 spans 15 residues, from the cysteine through the phenylalanine. The kept DNA is CDR3 alone, 45 bases in frame from the first base. Study-level results and caveats: The quantity of clinical and demographic metadata differed by source and by participant and was supplied without curation.

Recombination connected TRBV6-5 to TRBJ2-7; the central 11 bases match TRBD2. This receptor was taken from a man between 18 and 35 years old who had recovered from COVID-19. The sequencing sample was made of PBMCs or T cells enriched from blood (not recorded which). The nucleotide sequence reads as follows: TGTGCCAGCAGTTACTCGACTAGCGGGAACTACGAGCAGTACTTC. Protein translation: CASSYSTSGNYEQYF.